The 21 T cell receptor beta chains in this list originate from one sample, sequenced in a study of cytomegalovirus exposure and HLA in healthy donors. In the PCR, 60 Vbeta and 13 Jbeta primers were used. Repertoires were generated with immunoSEQ multiplex PCR, while TCRdb's copy carries only in-frame clones and drops some. Among approximately 160,000 clones listed, 65% to 85% were seen once. Material: PBMCs. The origin of the receptors is a woman between 45 and 65 years old in good health and CMV-seropositive.

Points on this clone: The sample contains more than one DNA sequence encoding this CDR3. CDR3 loop: CASSEQGTGANVLTF. The DNA for the CDR3 is TGTGCCAGCAGTGAACAGGGAACGGGGGCCAACGTCCTGACTTTC. The V call is TRBV6-1, the J call TRBJ2-6; D possibly corresponds to TRBD1 (5 bases). Germline V gene lookup returns CDR1 MNHNS and CDR2 SASEGT. V lost 2 bases and J 4 bases, leaving 9 bases between the germline ends. This CDR3 has 15 amino acids.

The chain combines TRBV11-2 with TRBJ1-1, with D perhaps TRBD1 (6 bases). The CDR3 covers 14 residues. Germline loops: CDR1 SGHAT, CDR2 FQNNGV. V lost 1 base, J lost 7 bases, and 13 bases lay in between. CDR3 protein: CASSLAHGQYEAFF. CDR3 nucleotide sequence: TGTGCCAGCAGCTTAGCTCATGGACAGTATGAAGCTTTCTTT.

The chain has TRBV7-9 and TRBJ1-4; tentative D call: TRBD1 (5 bases). V gave up 2 bases and J gave up 5 bases, with 12 bases separating them. This CDR3 has 15 residues. Germline lookup yields CDR1 SEHNR and CDR2 FQNEAQ (reference sequence). DNA of the CDR3: TGTGCCAGCAGCTTAACGACAGCCACGAATGAAAAACTGTTTTTT. Residues: CASSLTTATNEKLFF.

V and J are TRBV11-2 and TRBJ1-5; D is undetermined. Germline V lookup: CDR1 SGHAT, CDR2 FQNNGV. Trimming took 6 bases from V and 0 from J, leaving 12 bases between them. This CDR3 is built from 15 residues. CDR3 region: CASSYGVDSNQPQHF. CDR3 coding DNA: TGTGCCAGCAGTTACGGGGTCGATAGCAATCAGCCCCAGCATTTT.

The J gene is TRBJ2-7, the V gene TRBV7-9, with 7 bases matching TRBD1. The CDR3 extends over 14 amino acids. In germline, CDR1 is SEHNR, CDR2 FQNEAQ (reference sequence). Trimming cost V 5 bases and J 3 bases; bases outside gene matches: 7. DNA of the CDR3: TGTGCCAGCAGCGCCTCCGGGACAGACTACGAGCAGTACTTC. Translated, it gives CASSASGTDYEQYF.

This clone was picked up one time. The chain recombines TRBV5-1 with TRBJ2-5; TRBD1 is a possible D gene (5 bases). Germline CDR1 reads SGHRS; CDR2 reads YFSETQ. V lost 0 bases and J lost 5, with 8 bases in between. The CDR3 sequence is 13 residues long. This chain's CDR3 is CASSLAGAETQYF. For the CDR3, the DNA is TGCGCCAGCAGCTTGGCTGGGGCGGAGACCCAGTACTTC.

Concerning this clone itself: The junction departs from germline at one end; a sequencing error may be responsible. The V call is TRBV9, the J call TRBJ2-7, with TRBD1 as a possible D gene (5 bases). CDR1 is SGDLS and CDR2 is YYNGEE in the germline V gene. The CDR3 extends over 15 amino acids. The CDR3 DNA follows: TGTGCCAGCAGCGTAGAGGGGTTTCCGACCTACGAGCAGTGCTTC. Translating gives CASSVEGFPTYEQCF.

The chain carries TRBV5-5 and TRBJ2-6; weak D call: TRBD1 (5 bases). This CDR3 comprises 17 residues. The V gene's germline CDR1 is SGHKS and CDR2 YYEKEE (reference sequence). The germline V and J ends were trimmed by 0 bases and 1 base, with 11 bases remaining between them. As DNA, the CDR3 is TGTGCCAGCAGCTTGGCCCTTACAGGTTCTGGGGCCAACGTCCTGACTTTC. This codes for CASSLALTGSGANVLTF. Based on the CDR3 plus reference TRBV5-5 and TRBJ2-6, the full variable domain is DAGVTQSPTHLIKTRGQQVTLRCSPISGHKSVSWYQQVLGQGPQFIFQYYEKEERGRGNFPDRFSARQFPNYSSELNVNALLLGDSALYLCASSLALTGSGANVLTFGAGSRLTVL.

The J gene is TRBJ2-6, the V gene TRBV19; 7 positions match TRBD1. V shed 9 bases and J 2 bases; nucleotides not matched to a gene: 7. CDR1 is LNHDA, CDR2 SQIVND, per germline (reference sequence). There are 15 residues in the CDR3. CDR3 in amino acids: CASREGGAGANVLTF. As DNA, the CDR3 is TGTGCCAGCCGGGAAGGGGGCGCTGGGGCCAACGTCCTGACTTTC.

The rearrangement uses TRBV5-1 and TRBJ1-1; 9 bases map to TRBD1. This CDR3 comprises 15 residues. J lost 5 bases, V lost 1 base, and 6 bases had no gene match. Germline CDR1 and CDR2: SGHRS and YFSETQ. The CDR3 reads CASSLLTGGGTEAFF. The CDR3 DNA follows: TGCGCCAGCAGCTTGTTGACAGGGGGAGGTACTGAAGCTTTCTTT.

The chain combines TRBV4-1 with TRBJ2-3; TRBD2 aligns across 13 bases. CDR1 is MGHRA and CDR2 is YSYEKL in the germline V gene. The J segment lost 1 base and the V segment lost 5 bases, leaving 9 bases of the junction unmatched. There are 18 residues in the CDR3. The CDR3 is CASSAGTSGDIRTDTQYF. Written as DNA, the CDR3 is TGCGCCAGCAGCGCTGGGACTAGCGGGGACATTCGCACAGATACGCAGTATTTT.

The CDR3 spells CASRIQVGGGNNEQFF. CDR3 bases: TGTGCCAGCAGAATACAGGTAGGCGGGGGGAACAATGAGCAGTTCTTC. The chain is built from TRBV27 and TRBJ2-1, with 8 bases identical to TRBD2. The CDR3 runs to 16 residues. Trimming at V came to 6 bases and at J to 5 bases, leaving 12 bases not matched to a gene. Germline CDR1 MNHEY, CDR2 SMNVEV (reference sequence).

This chain links TRBV15 with TRBJ1-2; D call uncertain. V lost 5 bases to trimming and J lost 6 bases, with 13 bases between them. The CDR3 contains 13 residues. From germline, CDR1 is LNHNV and CDR2 YYDKDF (reference sequence). CDR3 sequence: CATSGPNGDGYTF. The DNA of the CDR3 is TGTGCCACCAGCGGCCCCAACGGAGATGGCTACACCTTC. Looking up the rest from reference TRBV15 and TRBJ1-2 gives the full variable domain: DAMVIQNPRYQVTQFGKPVTLSCSQTLNHNVMYWYQQKSSQAPKLLFHYYDKDFNNEADTPDNFQSRRPNTSFCFLDIRSPGLGDTAMYLCATSGPNGDGYTFGSGTRLTVV.

V and J are TRBV6-5 and TRBJ1-1; TRBD1 is a possible D gene (6 bases). The CDR3 has 14 amino acids. Germline V lookup: CDR1 MNHEY, CDR2 SVGAGI. Trimming left V 7 bases short and J 3 bases short, with 15 bases between. The CDR3 region has the DNA TGTGCCAGCACCCTCGAAGGGGGTGACACTGAAGCTTTCTTT. Translating gives CASTLEGGDTEAFF.

This clone was detected a few times. The V gene is TRBV5-4, the J gene TRBJ1-3; 8 bases are a match to TRBD1. Germline V gene lookup returns CDR1 SGHNT and CDR2 YYREEE (reference sequence). V lost 4 bases, J lost 0 bases, and 9 bases stayed unmatched. This CDR3 is 17 amino acids long. CDR3 sequence: CASSQESTGASGNTIYF. As DNA, the CDR3 is TGTGCCAGCAGCCAAGAGTCGACAGGGGCCTCTGGAAACACCATATATTTT.

This sequence joins TRBV6-1 and TRBJ1-1; no clear D. Trimming shortened V by 6 bases and J by 8 bases, and 7 bases separated the two germline ends. Germline V gives CDR1 MNHNS, CDR2 SASEGT. The CDR3 covers 10 residues. DNA of the CDR3: TGTGCCAGCAGAGCTTTGGAAGCTTTCTTT. This translates into CASRALEAFF.

This clone has a single count. V gene TRBV29-1 combines with J gene TRBJ2-5; D uncertain. The length of the CDR3 is 12 residues. V was trimmed by 4 bases and J by 1 base, leaving 7 bases between them. The germline CDR1 and CDR2 sequences are SQVTM and ANQGSEA. The CDR3 DNA sequence: TGCAGCGTTGTTAGGAGCCAAGAGACCCAGTACTTC. Residues: CSVVRSQETQYF.

This clone has just a few counts. The chain couples TRBV10-3 to TRBJ2-1, with D maybe TRBD1 (6 bases). Germline-derived CDR1 and CDR2 are ENHRY and SYGVKD. CDR3 length: 14 residues. V dropped 4 bases and J dropped 4 bases, with 11 bases sitting between them. CDR3 sequence: CAISGTQGYNEQFF. DNA for the CDR3: TGTGCCATCAGTGGTACACAGGGTTACAATGAGCAGTTCTTC.

The chain has TRBV7-3 and TRBJ2-1; the match to TRBD2 covers 8 bases. The germline V gene encodes CDR1 SGHTA and CDR2 FQGTGA. The J segment lost 6 bases and the V segment lost 5 bases, leaving 6 bases of the junction unmatched. This CDR3 contains 14 residues. This CDR3 reads CASSQAGTSNEQFF. The DNA of the CDR3 is TGTGCCAGCAGCCAAGCCGGGACTAGCAATGAGCAGTTCTTC.

This clone was observed a few times. The V call is TRBV6-4, the J call TRBJ1-5; 11 bases map to TRBD1. Trimming cost V 0 bases and J 3 bases; bases outside gene matches: 10. This CDR3 contains 19 residues. Germline-derived CDR1 and CDR2 are MRHNA and SNTAGT. DNA of the CDR3: TGTGCCAGCAGTGACTCGATCAGATGGACAGGGGGCAACAATCAGCCCCAGCATTTT. Translated, it gives CASSDSIRWTGGNNQPQHF.

This sequence joins TRBV7-8 and TRBJ2-2, with D maybe TRBD2 (6 bases). CDR3 size: 16 residues. Trimming removed 4 bases from V and 7 bases from J, with 19 bases in between. From germline, CDR1 is SGHVS and CDR2 FQNEAQ. CDR3 nucleotide sequence: TGTGCCAGCAGCTCCACGCCAACGGGGGTCATCGGGGAGCTGTTTTTT. It translates to CASSSTPTGVIGELFF.